The clone carrying this T cell receptor (beta chain) has only one observation. Its antigen is as yet unknown. This sample is drawn from a study of cytomegalovirus exposure and HLA in healthy donors. Study summary: Tens of millions of unique TCRs from HLA-typed donors were held in an early release of data. General study points: Prediction of most subjects' HLA-A and HLA-B alleles by TCR beta sequences was reportedly accurate. Presence/absence analysis assumed near-uniform sequencing depth across donors.

60 Vbeta and 13 Jbeta primers were used in PCR. Sequencing used immunoSEQ multiplex PCR; TCRdb keeps in-frame clones, though not all of them. The data contain roughly 150,000 clones, around 80% of them singletons. CDR1 is LNHDA, CDR2 SQIVND, per germline (reference sequence). CDR3 length: 15 residues. V lost 5 bases and J 4 bases, leaving 18 bases between the germline ends. Sample: PBMCs. This clonotype was obtained from a man younger than 30 in good health and CMV-seropositive. This sequence joins TRBV19 and TRBJ2-7; a possible D gene is TRBD2 (6 bases). As DNA, the CDR3 is TGTGCCAGTAGTTTCGCCGGACGGGGAGGATACGAGCAGTACTTC. It encodes CASSFAGRGGYEQYF.